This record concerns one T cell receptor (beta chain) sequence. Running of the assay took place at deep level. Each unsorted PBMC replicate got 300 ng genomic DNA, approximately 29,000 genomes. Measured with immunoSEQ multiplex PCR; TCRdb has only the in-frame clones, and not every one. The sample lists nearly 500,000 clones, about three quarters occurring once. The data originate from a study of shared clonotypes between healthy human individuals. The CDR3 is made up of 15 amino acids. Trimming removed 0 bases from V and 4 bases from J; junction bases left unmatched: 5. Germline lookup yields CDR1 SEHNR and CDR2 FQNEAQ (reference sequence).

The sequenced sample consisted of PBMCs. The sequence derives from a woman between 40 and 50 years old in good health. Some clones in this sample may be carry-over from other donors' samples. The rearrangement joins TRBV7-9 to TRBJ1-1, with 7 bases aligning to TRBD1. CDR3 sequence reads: CASSLARQGGTEAFF. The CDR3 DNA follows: TGTGCCAGCAGCTTAGCTAGACAGGGAGGCACTGAAGCTTTCTTT.